This T cell receptor (beta chain) was captured in a study of CD8+CD57+ T cells in acquired aplastic anemia. Study overall: Quantities of DNA derived from sorted CD4+ and CD8+ cells averaged around 3.2 ug. The study obtained roughly 10 million reads on average for CD4+ cells from healthy donors. Notes on the study in general: Patients and controls had in common 25 to 35 CD8+ CDR3 sequences. Patients and healthy controls showed no significant CD8+ Simpson's diversity difference.

Genomic DNA constituted the template upon which TCR beta VDJ and CDR3 profiling was performed. One entry per CDR3 protein, called by TCRdb with MiXCR from the reads. The sample records 200,000 to 250,000 distinct CDR3 sequences, roughly 35% being singletons. The CDR3 runs 14 residues. Germline-derived CDR1 and CDR2 are MGHDK and SYGVNS. V lost 7 bases and J 7 bases, leaving 20 bases between the germline ends. This clonotype was seen repeatedly, ten times or more. Its antigen remains unknown. The sequencing sample was made of sorted CD4+, CD8+, or CD8+CD57+ T cells (not recorded which) from PBMCs. This TCR was sampled from a human donor in good health, serving as a control. This chain uses TRBV25-1 with TRBJ2-7; D tentatively fits TRBD1 or TRBD2 (5 bases each). CDR3 nucleotide sequence: TGTGCCAGCATGCCCTCTTTGCAGGGACGGGAGCAGTACTTC. Amino acids: CASMPSLQGREQYF.